These 30 T cell receptor beta chains were sequenced from one sample in a study of shared clonotypes between healthy human individuals. Assay: immunoSEQ multiplex PCR; the TCRdb copy retains only in-frame clones and omits some. The table has about 2.4 million clones, 93% seen once. Material: naive CD4+ T cells from PBMCs. Subset given: CD45RA+ positively selected. These receptors were obtained from a man aged 18 to 29 in good health. Some clones in this sample may be carry-over from other donors' samples.

The chain combines TRBV29-1 with TRBJ2-2; D ambiguous. The CDR3 has 12 amino acids. Trimming took off 3 bases at V and 7 bases at J, with 9 bases between the two ends. Germline loops: CDR1 SQVTM, CDR2 ANQGSEA. This CDR3 reads CSVDWSDGELFF. The CDR3 DNA sequence: TGCAGCGTTGATTGGTCGGACGGGGAGCTGTTTTTT.

A word on this clone: The identical CDR3 is also encoded by other nucleotide sequences in the sample. The rearrangement joins TRBV2 to TRBJ1-1; possibly TRBD1 for D (5 bases). Germline CDR1 is SNHLY and CDR2 is FYNNEI. V was trimmed by 7 bases and J by 2 bases, leaving 11 bases between them. The CDR3 contains 13 residues. This chain's CDR3 is CASTRGVNTEAFF. The CDR3 nucleotides read TGTGCCAGCACCCGAGGGGTCAACACTGAAGCTTTCTTT.

The chain carries TRBV29-1 and TRBJ1-5; no firm D call. V lost 6 bases and J lost 3, with 12 bases in between. Germline V gene data show CDR1 as SQVTM and CDR2 as ANQGSEA. There are 13 residues in the CDR3. The DNA for the CDR3 is TGCAGCGTGGGCGGGAGCCTCAATCAGCCCCAGCATTTT. This sequence encodes CSVGGSLNQPQHF.

V gene TRBV27 combines with J gene TRBJ1-1, with 7 bases that match TRBD1. This CDR3 is 14 amino acids long. The J segment lost 1 base and the V segment lost 5 bases, leaving 4 bases of the junction unmatched. Germline-derived CDR1 and CDR2 are MNHEY and SMNVEV (reference sequence). CDR3 region: CASSHRGRNTEAFF. The DNA of the CDR3 is TGTGCCAGCAGTCACAGGGGCCGGAACACTGAAGCTTTCTTT.

The rearrangement links TRBV11-1 to TRBJ2-3, with 14 bases identical to TRBD2. This CDR3 has 17 amino acids. The ends lost 5 bases at V and 8 bases at J; junction bases unmatched: 12. Per the germline V gene, CDR1 is SGHAT and CDR2 is FQDESV (reference sequence). The CDR3: CASSHGTSGSVRGTQYF. In DNA form, the CDR3 reads TGTGCCAGCAGCCACGGGACTAGCGGGAGTGTGAGAGGTACGCAGTATTTT.

The rearrangement links TRBV4-3 to TRBJ1-5; D is unclear. Trimming shortened V by 0 bases and J by 7 bases, and 10 bases separated the two germline ends. Germline V gene lookup returns CDR1 LGHNA and CDR2 YSLEER. The length of the CDR3 is 14 residues. CDR3 sequence (DNA): TGCGCCAGCAGCCAAGATCCCGAATACCAGCCCCAGCATTTT. Encoded protein: CASSQDPEYQPQHF.

This clone was observed once. This chain links TRBV5-4 with TRBJ2-3, with D possibly matching TRBD2 (7 bases). The CDR3 has 17 amino acids. Between the trimmed V and J ends, which lost 1 base and 3 bases, there was a span of 18 bases. Germline-derived CDR1 and CDR2 are SGHNT and YYREEE (reference sequence). CDR3 protein: CASSLLAGGLRTDTQYF. CDR3 bases: TGTGCCAGCAGCTTGCTGGCCGGGGGGCTAAGGACAGATACGCAGTATTTT.

Details on this clone: Other DNA sequences in this specimen translate into the identical CDR3. This chain uses TRBV5-1 with TRBJ2-1, with D possibly matching TRBD1 (5 bases). This CDR3 has 14 amino acids. Looked up from germline, CDR1 is SGHRS and CDR2 is YFSETQ. Trimming removed 0 bases from V and 8 bases from J, with 12 bases in between. Here the CDR3 DNA reads TGCGCCAGCAGCTTGGTTGGGGTAGGGGATGAGCAGTTCTTC. Amino acid sequence: CASSLVGVGDEQFF.

The rearrangement links TRBV6-1 to TRBJ2-7; no definite D call. CDR1 MNHNS and CDR2 SASEGT come from the germline V gene. V was trimmed by 3 bases and J by 0 bases, leaving 6 bases between them. The CDR3 loop spans 13 amino acids. The CDR3 bases are TGTGCCAGCAGTGACAGTCACTCCTACGAGCAGTACTTC. Protein sequence: CASSDSHSYEQYF.

The genes are TRBV18 and TRBJ2-2, with D unresolved. The CDR3 contains 12 residues. The germline CDR1 and CDR2 sequences are KGHSH and LQKENI. Trimming pared 3 bases from V and 7 bases from J, leaving 6 bases between. The CDR3 loop reads CASSPRGGELFF. DNA for the CDR3: TGTGCCAGCTCACCCCGTGGCGGGGAGCTGTTTTTT.

The V gene is TRBV19, the J gene TRBJ2-1; D is tentatively TRBD1 or TRBD2 (6 bases each). The CDR3 has 18 amino acids. Trimming shortened V by 7 bases and J by 0 bases, and 22 bases separated the two germline ends. The germline gives CDR1 LNHDA, CDR2 SQIVND (reference sequence). The CDR3 DNA reads as TGTGCCAGTAACGACGGGGGTCTCACAGGGAGCTCCTACAATGAGCAGTTCTTC. It translates to CASNDGGLTGSSYNEQFF.

The chain combines TRBV6-1 with TRBJ1-2; D may be TRBD1 (5 bases). CDR1 and CDR2 from the germline V gene are MNHNS and SASEGT. CDR3 size: 15 residues. V lost 6 bases and J lost 6, with 20 bases in between. CDR3 sequence (DNA): TGTGCCAGCAGGAAAATCACGGACGGGGCGGATGGCTACACCTTC. This codes for CASRKITDGADGYTF.

V gene TRBV29-1 combines with J gene TRBJ2-5; D may be TRBD1 (6 bases). V lost 6 bases, J lost 2 bases, and 13 bases lay in between. CDR3 length: 13 residues. Germline-derived CDR1 and CDR2 are SQVTM and ANQGSEA. The CDR3 DNA sequence: TGCAGCGTGACCAGGGGTCTGCAAGAGACCCAGTACTTC. Translating gives CSVTRGLQETQYF. The full variable domain, completed using reference TRBV29-1 and TRBJ2-5, is SAVISQKPSRDICQRGTSLTIQCQVDSQVTMMFWYRQQPGQSLTLIATANQGSEATYESGFVIDKFPISRPNLTFSTLTVSNMSPEDSSIYLCSVTRGLQETQYFGPGTRLLVL.

The chain is built from TRBV7-3 and TRBJ2-1, with D perhaps matching TRBD2 (5 bases). Germline CDR1 SGHTA, CDR2 FQGTGA. V was clipped by 2 bases and J by 4 bases, with 12 bases between them. The CDR3 is made up of 15 amino acids. The CDR3 loop reads CASSLSRTSYNEQFF. CDR3 DNA sequence: TGTGCCAGCAGCTTATCAAGGACTTCTTACAATGAGCAGTTCTTC.

CDR3 loop: CASSVGSPPGQGFSGANVLTF. CDR3 nucleotide sequence: TGTGCCAGCAGCGTAGGGTCCCCCCCGGGACAGGGCTTCTCTGGGGCCAACGTCCTGACTTTC. The genes are TRBV9 and TRBJ2-6, with 9 bases lining up with TRBD1. Germline-derived CDR1 and CDR2 are SGDLS and YYNGEE. J gave up 0 bases and V 0 bases, and 13 bases lay outside the gene matches. The CDR3 contains 21 residues.

This sequence joins TRBV29-1 and TRBJ1-2; 8 bases match TRBD1. Germline CDR1 and CDR2: SQVTM and ANQGSEA. The CDR3 is 11 amino acids. The trim removed 6 bases at V and 8 bases at J, leaving 5 bases unmatched. In DNA, the CDR3 is TGCAGCGTCCCCAGGGGGCGAGGCTACACCTTC. This translates into CSVPRGRGYTF.

This sequence joins TRBV2 and TRBJ2-7, with 9 bases that match TRBD1. Per the germline V gene, CDR1 is SNHLY and CDR2 is FYNNEI. V trimming: 4 bases; J trimming: 3 bases; junction bases outside the gene matches: 13. The CDR3 contains 17 residues. The CDR3 region has the DNA TGTGCCAGCAGTGGGGGCTTAGGAGGACAGGGGCACTACGAGCAGTACTTC. This encodes CASSGGLGGQGHYEQYF.

This rearrangement joins TRBV11-1 to TRBJ2-2; a possible D gene is TRBD2 (5 bases). This CDR3 spans 17 amino acids. In germline, CDR1 is SGHAT, CDR2 FQDESV (reference sequence). Trimming took 4 bases from V and 0 from J, leaving 15 bases between them. The CDR3 is CASSSSGSGANTGELFF. As DNA, the CDR3 is TGTGCCAGCAGCTCCTCTGGGAGCGGCGCGAACACCGGGGAGCTGTTTTTT. Together with reference TRBV11-1 and TRBJ2-2, the CDR3 gives the full variable domain: EAEVAQSPRYKITEKSQAVAFWCDPISGHATLYWYRQILGQGPELLVQFQDESVVDDSQLPKDRFSAERLKGVDSTLKIQPAELGDSAMYLCASSSSGSGANTGELFFGEGSRLTVL.

Details on this clone: The same CDR3 arises from other DNA sequences in this sample as well. The chain uses TRBV18 and TRBJ2-7, with D unresolved. The CDR3 is 12 residues long. V was trimmed by 2 bases and J by 5 bases, leaving 7 bases between them. CDR1 is KGHSH and CDR2 is LQKENI in the germline V gene. The CDR3, as DNA: TGTGCCAGCTCACCAGGGTCAGACGAGCAGTACTTC. Protein product: CASSPGSDEQYF. The full variable domain, in which reference TRBV18 and TRBJ2-7 provide the parts outside the CDR3, is NAGVMQNPRHLVRRRGQEARLRCSPMKGHSHVYWYRQLPEEGLKFMVYLQKENIIDESGMPKERFSAEFPKEGPSILRIQQVVRGDSAAYFCASSPGSDEQYFGPGTRLTVT.

V is TRBV11-2 and J is TRBJ2-1; tentative D call: TRBD2 (6 bases). The ends were cut back, 2 bases at V and 6 bases at J, with 17 bases in the middle. CDR1 and CDR2 (germline): SGHAT, FQNNGV. The CDR3 has 16 amino acids. In DNA, the CDR3 is TGTGCCAGCAGCTTAATGCTGGTCCGGGGGAGCAATGAGCAGTTCTTC. This gives the protein CASSLMLVRGSNEQFF. The full variable domain, completed using reference TRBV11-2 and TRBJ2-1, is EAGVAQSPRYKIIEKRQSVAFWCNPISGHATLYWYQQILGQGPKLLIQFQNNGVVDDSQLPKDRFSAERLKGVDSTLKIQPAKLEDSAVYLCASSLMLVRGSNEQFFGPGTRLTVL.

The chain uses TRBV20-1 and TRBJ1-2; D not certain. Trimming shortened V by 7 bases and J by 2 bases, and 8 bases separated the two germline ends. The CDR3 is 11 amino acids. Looked up from germline, CDR1 is DFQATT and CDR2 is SNEGSKA (reference sequence). The CDR3 region is CSGKINYGYTF. The CDR3 DNA reads TGCAGTGGAAAAATCAACTATGGCTACACCTTC.

In its sample, this clone was seen a few times. V usage is TRBV2 and J usage is TRBJ2-7; no clear D. The CDR3 covers 13 residues. CDR1 and CDR2 from the germline V gene are SNHLY and FYNNEI. V was shortened by 7 bases and J by 3 bases, with 13 bases between the two germline ends. CDR3 amino acids: CASNPGRLYEQYF. CDR3 in DNA: TGTGCCAGCAATCCCGGACGGCTCTACGAGCAGTACTTC.

The V and J genes are TRBV5-1 and TRBJ2-1, with 11 bases aligning to TRBD2. The CDR3 has 14 residues. Germline CDR1 is SGHRS and CDR2 is YFSETQ. V trimming: 4 bases; J trimming: 9 bases; junction bases outside the gene matches: 6. In nucleotides, the CDR3 is TGCGCCAGCAGCGGCGGGACTAGCGGAGGTGAGCAGTTCTTC. It translates to CASSGGTSGGEQFF. Supplemented by reference TRBV5-1 and TRBJ2-1, the full variable domain reads KAGVTQTPRYLIKTRGQQVTLSCSPISGHRSVSWYQQTPGQGLQFLFEYFSETQRNKGNFPGRFSGRQFSNSRSEMNVSTLELGDSALYLCASSGGTSGGEQFFGPGTRLTVL.

The rearrangement uses TRBV28 and TRBJ2-6; no reliable D call. This CDR3 is built from 15 residues. Trimming took 8 bases from V and 0 from J, leaving 11 bases between them. Germline V gene data show CDR1 as MDHEN and CDR2 as SYDVKM. The CDR3 here is CASLRPNSGANVLTF. The CDR3 nucleotides are TGTGCCAGCCTCCGGCCCAACTCTGGGGCCAACGTCCTGACTTTC.

V is TRBV7-3 and J is TRBJ2-2; TRBD1 agrees at 12 bases. Losses at the gene ends were 4 bases for V and 2 bases for J; bases not matched to a gene: 8. This CDR3 is 18 amino acids long. From germline, CDR1 is SGHTA and CDR2 FQGTGA. The CDR3 spells CASSSGQGAAANTGELFF. In DNA, the CDR3 is TGTGCCAGCAGCTCGGGACAGGGGGCCGCCGCTAACACCGGGGAGCTGTTTTTT. Together with reference TRBV7-3 and TRBJ2-2, the CDR3 gives the full variable domain: GAGVSQTPSNKVTEKGKYVELRCDPISGHTALYWYRQSLGQGPEFLIYFQGTGAADDSGLPNDRFFAVRPEGSVSTLKIQRTERGDSAVYLCASSSGQGAAANTGELFFGEGSRLTVL.

V is TRBV27 and J is TRBJ2-6; D uncertain. The germline V gene encodes CDR1 MNHEY and CDR2 SMNVEV (reference sequence). Trimming left V 1 base short and J 0 bases short, with 13 bases between. The length of the CDR3 is 18 residues. CDR3 sequence reads: CASSLFGLGHSGANVLTF. The CDR3 region has the DNA TGTGCCAGCAGTTTATTTGGGCTAGGTCACTCTGGGGCCAACGTCCTGACTTTC.

About this clone: Other DNA sequences in this specimen translate into the identical CDR3. The chain is built from TRBV20-1 and TRBJ1-3; D not certain. Germline V lookup: CDR1 DFQATT, CDR2 SNEGSKA (reference sequence). V lost 5 bases to trimming and J lost 4 bases, with 6 bases between them. The CDR3 is 11 residues long. DNA for the CDR3: TGCAGTGCTGAAGCCGGAAACACCATATATTTT. Translating gives CSAEAGNTIYF.

The chain is built from TRBV28 and TRBJ2-4, with TRBD2 as a possible D gene (6 bases). The CDR3 contains 15 residues. CDR1 MDHEN and CDR2 SYDVKM come from the germline V gene. Trimming pared 5 bases from V and 0 bases from J, leaving 11 bases between. CDR3 amino acids: CASSRASEAKNIQYF. The CDR3 coding sequence is TGTGCCAGCAGTCGCGCTAGCGAAGCCAAAAACATTCAGTACTTC.

The rearrangement joins TRBV9 to TRBJ2-2; 9 bases align to TRBD2. Germline trimming cut 9 bases from V and 7 bases from J; bases unmatched to any gene: 7. The CDR3 runs 13 residues. The germline V gene encodes CDR1 SGDLS and CDR2 YYNGEE. The CDR3, as DNA: TGTGCCACCTCCGGACTAGCGAGCGGGGAGCTGTTTTTT. Its translation: CATSGLASGELFF.

The V call is TRBV28, the J call TRBJ2-3, with 7 bases fitting TRBD1. The V gene's germline CDR1 is MDHEN and CDR2 SYDVKM. V lost 6 bases to trimming and J lost 1 base; unmatched junction nucleotides: 7. The CDR3 is 15 amino acids. This chain's CDR3 is CASSPYRGGTDTQYF. The CDR3 bases are TGTGCCAGCAGCCCGTACAGGGGTGGCACAGATACGCAGTATTTT.